This T cell receptor (beta chain) originates from a study of blood T cell repertoires in COVID-19 (TCRdb year 2020). Study-level background: Samples covering the acute and convalescent phases of COVID-19 were provided by collaborators in the United States, Italy and Spain. The material from the prospective study consisted of cDNA or gDNA derived from T cells, B-cell-depleted T cells, or PBMCs. The dataset comprised deeply sampled blood TCRbeta repertoires from subjects exposed to, actively infected with, or recovered from COVID-19. The repertoires were released in a freely available public database intended as a resource for research on the immune response to SARS-CoV-2. Samples came from the ongoing ImmuneRACE study (first 160 participants) plus 1,254 subjects from 6 global collaborators. The sample metadata nearly always contained a de-identified subject ID, COVID-19 status, age in years and sex. Where available, HLA class I and class II types were obtained from metadata supplied by the sample provider rather than from assay-based typing. The study at large found these results: The amount of clinical and demographic metadata varied by source and participant and was provided uncurated.

The immunoSEQ Assay, a bias-controlled multiplex PCR, was used to amplify TCRbeta CDR3 regions from genomic DNA. Per the source publication's procedure: Within the assay, amplification of reference gene primers was used to estimate how many nucleated cells each sample contained. To quantify the absolute abundance of each unique TCRbeta CDR3 rearrangement, sequence reads were collapsed and filtered. Productive Simpson clonality was computed per sample as the square root of Simpson's diversity index over productive rearrangements. Drawn from immuneACCESS, this table holds only the in-frame rearrangements with V and J called that TCRdb kept. Clones are partly lost; checked studies trace under half to an unresolved V gene and leave the rest unexplained. V, J and clone size reflect that table, while D and trimming were determined from the DNA. Across this sample there are approximately 210,000 clones, with 86% seen only once. The ten largest clones add up to 2.2% of the sample.

Another Seattle source contributed samples from volunteer blood donors who had recovered from COVID-19. The collaborating institutions used their own protocols to collect whole blood in K2EDTA tubes. For TCRbeta analysis, collaborators shipped samples as frozen whole blood, isolated PBMCs, or DNA extracted from either of those sample types. On this clone itself: No antigen is known for it. There are no base qualities to consult, and no much larger clone falls within one base.

The CDR3 covers 16 residues, taking in both the cysteine and the phenylalanine. Kept here is only the CDR3 DNA, which spans 48 bases and is read in frame from base 1. As encoded in the germline V gene, CDR1 is SGDLS while CDR2 is YYNGEE. Trimmed from V: 5 bases; trimmed from J: 1 base; junction bases lacking a gene match: 11. The sequenced material came from peripheral blood. The chain employs TRBV9 and TRBJ1-1, with 7 bases matching TRBD1. The receptor's source is a young man who had recovered from COVID-19. The nucleotide sequence is given as TGTGCCAGCAGAAATCCTGGGGGACAGCCGAACACTGAAGCTTTCTTT. This gives the protein CASRNPGGQPNTEAFF.